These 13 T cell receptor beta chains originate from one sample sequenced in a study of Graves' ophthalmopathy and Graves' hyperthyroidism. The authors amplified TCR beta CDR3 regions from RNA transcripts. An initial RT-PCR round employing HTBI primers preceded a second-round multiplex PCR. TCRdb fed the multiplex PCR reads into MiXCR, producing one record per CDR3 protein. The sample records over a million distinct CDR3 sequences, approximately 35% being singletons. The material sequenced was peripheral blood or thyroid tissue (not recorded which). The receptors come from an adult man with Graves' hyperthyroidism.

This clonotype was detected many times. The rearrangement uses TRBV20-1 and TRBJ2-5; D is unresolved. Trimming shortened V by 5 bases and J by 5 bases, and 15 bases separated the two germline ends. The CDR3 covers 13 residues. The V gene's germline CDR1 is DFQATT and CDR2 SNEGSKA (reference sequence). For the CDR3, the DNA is TGCAGTGCTGCGGCTCAGGTGATGGAGACCCAGTACTTC. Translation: CSAAAQVMETQYF.

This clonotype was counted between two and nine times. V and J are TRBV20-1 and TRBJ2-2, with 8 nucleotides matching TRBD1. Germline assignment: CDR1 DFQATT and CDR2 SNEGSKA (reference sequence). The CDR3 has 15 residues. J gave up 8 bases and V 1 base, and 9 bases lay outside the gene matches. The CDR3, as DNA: TGCAGTGCTAGAGCCCAGGGGGCGGTCGCGGGGGAGCTGTTTTTT. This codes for CSARAQGAVAGELFF.

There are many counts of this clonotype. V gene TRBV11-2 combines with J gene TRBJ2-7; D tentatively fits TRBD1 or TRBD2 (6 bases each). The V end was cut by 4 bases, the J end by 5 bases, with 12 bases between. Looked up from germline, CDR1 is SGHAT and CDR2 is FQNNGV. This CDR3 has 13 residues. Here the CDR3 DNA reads TGTGCCAGCAGCTCTCAGGGGAGGAACGAGCAGTACTTC. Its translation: CASSSQGRNEQYF.

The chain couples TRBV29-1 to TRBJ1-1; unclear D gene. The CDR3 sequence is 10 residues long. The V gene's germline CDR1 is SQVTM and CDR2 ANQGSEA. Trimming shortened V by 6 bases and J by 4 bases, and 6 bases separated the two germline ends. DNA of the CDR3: TGCAGCGTGGCTGTCACTGAAGCTTTCTTT. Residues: CSVAVTEAFF.

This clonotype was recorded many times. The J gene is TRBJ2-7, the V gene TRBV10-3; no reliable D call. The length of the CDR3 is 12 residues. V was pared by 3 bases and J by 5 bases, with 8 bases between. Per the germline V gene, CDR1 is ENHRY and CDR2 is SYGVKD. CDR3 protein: CAISEMENEQYF. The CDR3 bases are TGTGCCATCAGTGAAATGGAAAACGAGCAGTACTTC.

The CDR3 DNA is TGTGCCATCAGACCCGACAGCCATTTGAACACTGAAGCTTTCTTT. This codes for CAIRPDSHLNTEAFF. V and J are TRBV10-3 and TRBJ1-1, with TRBD1 as a possible D gene (5 bases). Trimming took 6 bases from V and 0 from J, leaving 14 bases between them. The CDR3 covers 15 residues. In germline, CDR1 is ENHRY, CDR2 SYGVKD.

CDR3: CASSLAGNGVYEQYF. The CDR3 DNA sequence: TGTGCCAGCAGCTTAGCCGGGAATGGAGTCTACGAGCAGTACTTC. V is TRBV11-3 and J is TRBJ2-7, with a possible D match to TRBD2 (5 bases). CDR3 length equals 15 residues. Germline CDR1 SGHNT, CDR2 YENEEA. Trimming removed 1 base at V and 3 bases at J, with 13 bases between.

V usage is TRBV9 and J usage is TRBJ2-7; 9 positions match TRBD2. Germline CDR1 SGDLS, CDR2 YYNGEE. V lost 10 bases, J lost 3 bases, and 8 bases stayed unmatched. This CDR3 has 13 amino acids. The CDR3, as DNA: TGTGCCCCGATAGCGGGAGTGAGCTACGAGCAGTACTTC. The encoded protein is CAPIAGVSYEQYF.

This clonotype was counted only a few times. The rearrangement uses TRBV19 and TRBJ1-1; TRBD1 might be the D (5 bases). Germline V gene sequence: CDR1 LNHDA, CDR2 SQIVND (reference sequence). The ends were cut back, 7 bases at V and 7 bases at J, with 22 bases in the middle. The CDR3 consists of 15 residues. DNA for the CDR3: TGTGCCAGTATGGTGGCTTCTAAAGGGACGGGTGAAGCTTTCTTT. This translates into CASMVASKGTGEAFF.

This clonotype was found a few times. The CDR3 DNA reads TGTGCCACCAGCAGAGCTCAGGCCCAAGAGACCCAGTACTTC. Translated, it gives CATSRAQAQETQYF. The V and J genes are TRBV15 and TRBJ2-5; D ambiguous. Germline V gene sequence: CDR1 LNHNV, CDR2 YYDKDF (reference sequence). This CDR3 region has 14 residues. The V end lost 1 base, the J end lost 1 base, and 7 bases lay between the germline ends.

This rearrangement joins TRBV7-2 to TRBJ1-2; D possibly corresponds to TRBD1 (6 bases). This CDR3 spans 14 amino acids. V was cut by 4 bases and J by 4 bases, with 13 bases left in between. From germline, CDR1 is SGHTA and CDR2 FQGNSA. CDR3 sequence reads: CASSSTAGAYGYTF. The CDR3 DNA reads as TGTGCCAGCAGCTCAACCGCAGGGGCCTATGGCTACACCTTC.

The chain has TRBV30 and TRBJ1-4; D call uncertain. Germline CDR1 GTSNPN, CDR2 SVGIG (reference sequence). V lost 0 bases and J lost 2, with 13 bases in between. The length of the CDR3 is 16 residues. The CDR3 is CAWSVGSPVTNEKLFF. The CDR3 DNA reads TGTGCCTGGAGTGTAGGCAGCCCGGTGACTAATGAAAAACTGTTTTTT.

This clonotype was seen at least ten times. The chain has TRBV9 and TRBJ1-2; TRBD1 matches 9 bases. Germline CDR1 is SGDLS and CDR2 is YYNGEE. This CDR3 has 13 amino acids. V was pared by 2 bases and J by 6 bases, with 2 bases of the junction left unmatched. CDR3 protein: CASSVRTGDGYTF. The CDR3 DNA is TGTGCCAGCAGCGTTAGGACAGGGGATGGCTACACCTTC.